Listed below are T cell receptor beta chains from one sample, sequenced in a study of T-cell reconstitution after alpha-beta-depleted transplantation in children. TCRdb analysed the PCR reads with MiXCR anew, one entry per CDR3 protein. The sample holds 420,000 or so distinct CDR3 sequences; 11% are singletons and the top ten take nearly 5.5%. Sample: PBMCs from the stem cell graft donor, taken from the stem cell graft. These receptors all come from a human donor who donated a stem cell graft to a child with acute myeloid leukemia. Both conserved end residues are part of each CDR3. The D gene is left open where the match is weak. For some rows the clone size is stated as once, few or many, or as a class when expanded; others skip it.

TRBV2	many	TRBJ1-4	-	CASSELRAQRDEKLFF	TGTGCCAGCAGTGAGCTACGGGCTCAGCGGGACGAAAAACTGTTTTTT
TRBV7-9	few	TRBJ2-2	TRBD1	CASSETGTVNTGELFF	TGTGCCAGCAGCGAAACCGGGACAGTCAACACCGGGGAGCTGTTTTTT
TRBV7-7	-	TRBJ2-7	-	CASSPSSGTYEQYF	TGTGCTAGCAGCCCTAGTTCGGGAACCTACGAGCAGTACTTC
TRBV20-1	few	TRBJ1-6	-	CSARQDRNNSPLHF	TGCAGTGCTAGACAGGACAGAAATAATTCACCCCTCCACTTT
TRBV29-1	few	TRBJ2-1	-	CSGADNEQFF	TGCAGCGGCGCTGACAATGAGCAGTTCTTC
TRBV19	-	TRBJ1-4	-	CASNKLPGEKLFF	TGTGCCAGTAATAAGCTACCGGGGGAAAAACTGTTTTTT
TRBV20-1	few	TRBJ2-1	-	CSPSRNEQFF	TGCAGTCCCTCTAGGAATGAGCAGTTCTTC
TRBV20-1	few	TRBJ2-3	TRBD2	CSASTLLAGATDTQYF	TGCAGTGCTAGCACCCTACTAGCGGGGGCTACAGATACGCAGTATTTT
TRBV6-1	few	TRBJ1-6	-	CASNLSRGNVANSPLHF	TGTGCCAGCAACCTCTCTAGGGGGAACGTCGCTAATTCACCCCTCCACTTT
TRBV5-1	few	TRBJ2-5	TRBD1	CASSPTGVKYQETQYF	TGCGCCAGCAGCCCGACAGGGGTAAAGTACCAAGAGACCCAGTACTTC
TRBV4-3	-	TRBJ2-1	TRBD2	CASSQDSLSGAYNEQFF	TGCGCCAGCAGCCAAGATTCGCTTAGCGGGGCATACAATGAGCAGTTCTTC
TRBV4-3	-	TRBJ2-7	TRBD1	CASSQDNTGAYEQYF	TGCGCCAGCAGCCAAGATAACACAGGGGCCTACGAGCAGTACTTC
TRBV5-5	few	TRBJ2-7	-	CASSLQVSLREQYF	TGTGCCAGCAGCTTACAGGTTTCTTTACGGGAGCAGTACTTC
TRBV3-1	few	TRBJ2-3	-	CASSHQGADTQYF	TGTGCCAGCAGCCACCAGGGCGCAGATACGCAGTATTTT
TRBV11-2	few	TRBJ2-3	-	CASNPGIRATNTQYF	TGTGCCAGCAACCCGGGCATCAGGGCCACAAATACGCAGTATTTT
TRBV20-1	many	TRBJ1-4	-	CSARGSQYEKLFF	TGCAGTGCTCGCGGGTCACAGTATGAAAAACTGTTTTTT
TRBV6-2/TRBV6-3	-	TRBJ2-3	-	CASSNGVTDTQYF	TGTGCCAGCAGTAACGGGGTCACAGATACGCAGTATTTT
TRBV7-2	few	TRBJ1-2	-	CASSLEGQGWGYTF	TGTGCCAGCAGCTTAGAAGGGCAGGGTTGGGGCTACACCTTC
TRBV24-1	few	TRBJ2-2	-	CATSDFDRGELFF	TGTGCCACCAGTGATTTCGACAGAGGGGAGCTGTTTTTT
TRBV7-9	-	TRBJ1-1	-	CASSFWVGEATEAFF	TGTGCCAGCAGCTTTTGGGTGGGTGAAGCCACTGAAGCTTTCTTT
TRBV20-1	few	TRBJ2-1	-	CSANLNRVFYNEQFF	TGCAGTGCTAACCTGAACCGGGTCTTTTACAATGAGCAGTTCTTC
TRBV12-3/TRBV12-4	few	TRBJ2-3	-	CASSFDLGTQYF	TGTGCCAGCAGTTTTGATTTGGGTACGCAGTATTTT
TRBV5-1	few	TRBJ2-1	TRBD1	CASSGGQGGSYNEQFF	TGCGCCAGCAGCGGGGGACAGGGTGGCTCCTACAATGAGCAGTTCTTC
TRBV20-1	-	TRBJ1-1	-	CSARGSGGGETEAFF	TGCAGTGCTAGAGGGTCGGGAGGGGGAGAGACTGAAGCTTTCTTT
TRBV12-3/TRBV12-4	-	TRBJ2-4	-	CASSFWPPANIQYF	TGTGCCAGCAGTTTTTGGCCCCCGGCCAACATTCAGTACTTC